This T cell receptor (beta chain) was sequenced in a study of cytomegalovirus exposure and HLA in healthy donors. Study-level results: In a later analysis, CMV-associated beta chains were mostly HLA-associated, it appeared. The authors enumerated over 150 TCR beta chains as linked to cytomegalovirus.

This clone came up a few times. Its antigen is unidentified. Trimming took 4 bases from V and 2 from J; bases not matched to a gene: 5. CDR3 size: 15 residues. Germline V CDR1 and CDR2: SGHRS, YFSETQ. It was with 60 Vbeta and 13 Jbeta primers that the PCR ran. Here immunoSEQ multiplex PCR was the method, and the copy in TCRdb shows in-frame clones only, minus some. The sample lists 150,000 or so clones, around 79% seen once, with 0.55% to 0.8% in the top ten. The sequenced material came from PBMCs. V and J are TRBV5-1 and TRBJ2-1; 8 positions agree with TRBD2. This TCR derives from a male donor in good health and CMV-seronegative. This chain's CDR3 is CASSPNSGAYNEQFF. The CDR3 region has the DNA TGCGCCAGCAGCCCGAATAGCGGGGCCTACAATGAGCAGTTCTTC.